The T cell receptor (beta chain) described here comes from a study of human CD8 memory T cell subsets. The V gene's germline CDR1 is MNHEY and CDR2 SVGAGI. This CDR3 comprises 14 residues. Libraries targeted TCR beta using 5' RACE with UMIs. TCRdb reprocessed the 5' RACE reads and keeps a single row for each CDR3 protein, giving no DNA. The sample holds 15,000 to 20,000 distinct CDR3 sequences. Overall study findings and caveats: In terms of chain coverage, this study sequenced T cell receptor beta chains exclusively. Measured by normalized Shannon-Wiener diversity, stem-like memory and precursor exhausted T cells were similarly high in diversity, which was not the case for effector memory cells. In stem-like memory T cells, Chao1 estimates suggested more diversity than in precursor exhausted T cells.

With regard to this clonotype: Its target is not known.

This receptor was identified in a human donor in good health. The specimen sequenced was CD8+ stem-like memory T cells (TSCM and TCM) sorted from PBMCs. Subset defined: stem-like memory CD8 T cells (TSTEM), CCR7+ PD-1- TIGIT-. The chain employs TRBV6-5 and TRBJ2-7; TCRdb proposes TRBD1, but this gene call is untestable without DNA. The CDR3 here is CASSQGMSSYEQYF.